The 18 T cell receptor beta chains presented below share a single source sample, sequenced in a study of chemoradiotherapy in HPV16-positive cancers. The assay was immunoSEQ multiplex PCR, and TCRdb's table has in-frame clones only and misses some. The data show under 15,000 clones, 78% seen once. Specimen collection occurred from a patient who underwent chemoradiotherapy. The source is a human donor with HPV-associated anogenital cancer.

V usage is TRBV5-4 and J usage is TRBJ2-7; no clear D gene. V lost 0 bases, J lost 3 bases, and 16 bases lay in between. Germline CDR1 and CDR2: SGHNT and YYREEE (reference sequence). This CDR3 region has 16 residues. The CDR3 region has the DNA TGTGCCAGCAGCTTGGACCTCCCGACATCCTACTACGAGCAGTACTTC. Its protein is CASSLDLPTSYYEQYF.

This clone has a handful of counts. The V call is TRBV20-1, the J call TRBJ2-5; D is undetermined. Germline CDR1 reads DFQATT; CDR2 reads SNEGSKA (reference sequence). The germline V and J ends were trimmed by 3 bases and 5 bases, with 4 bases remaining between them. This CDR3 has 10 amino acids. The CDR3 region is CSASWETQYF. The CDR3, as DNA: TGCAGTGCTAGTTGGGAGACCCAGTACTTC.

The chain combines TRBV7-3 with TRBJ2-2; D is tentatively TRBD1 or TRBD2 (6 bases each). The V end was cut by 2 bases, the J end by 7 bases, with 11 bases between. Germline-derived CDR1 and CDR2 are SGHTA and FQGTGA. The CDR3 length is 14 residues. CDR3 nucleotides: TGTGCCAGCAGCTTATTAGGGGGGTACGGGGAGCTGTTTTTT. Its translation is CASSLLGGYGELFF.

CDR3 in amino acids: CASSEMTYPGNTIYF. CDR3 nucleotides: TGTGCCAGCAGTGAGATGACATATCCAGGAAACACCATATATTTT. The chain combines TRBV6-1 with TRBJ1-3, with D uncertain. CDR1 and CDR2 (germline): MNHNS, SASEGT. This CDR3 region has 15 residues. Trimming took 3 bases from V and 4 from J, leaving 13 bases between them.

The rearrangement links TRBV7-9 to TRBJ2-7; D remains ambiguous. Trimming took 2 bases from V and 6 from J, leaving 14 bases between them. Germline values: CDR1 SEHNR, CDR2 FQNEAQ (reference sequence). The CDR3 covers 14 residues. This CDR3 reads CASSLSQWGSEQYF. The CDR3 coding sequence is TGTGCCAGCAGCTTAAGTCAGTGGGGATCCGAGCAGTACTTC. Full variable domain (remainder filled in from reference TRBV7-9 and TRBJ2-7): DTGVSQNPRHKITKRGQNVTFRCDPISEHNRLYWYRQTLGQGPEFLTYFQNEAQLEKSRLLSDRFSAERPKGSFSTLEIQRTEQGDSAMYLCASSLSQWGSEQYFGPGTRLTVT.

V gene TRBV9 combines with J gene TRBJ2-2; D may be TRBD1 (5 bases). The germline gives CDR1 SGDLS, CDR2 YYNGEE. CDR3 length equals 17 residues. The ends were cut back, 0 bases at V and 1 base at J, with 13 bases in the middle. CDR3 coding DNA: TGTGCCAGCAGCGTAGCATCAGGGTCAAGGAACACCGGGGAGCTGTTTTTT. Protein sequence: CASSVASGSRNTGELFF. Looking up the rest from reference TRBV9 and TRBJ2-2 gives the full variable domain: DSGVTQTPKHLITATGQRVTLRCSPRSGDLSVYWYQQSLDQGLQFLIQYYNGEERAKGNILERFSAQQFPDLHSELNLSSLELGDSALYFCASSVASGSRNTGELFFGEGSRLTVL.

V usage is TRBV4-2 and J usage is TRBJ2-1, with D tentatively TRBD1 or TRBD2 (5 bases each). The CDR3 contains 15 residues. Germline CDR1 is LGHNA and CDR2 is YNFKEQ. V dropped 4 bases and J dropped 1 base, with 11 bases sitting between them. CDR3 DNA sequence: TGTGCCAGCAGCCCGAAGAGGGGTTCCTACAATGAGCAGTTCTTC. It is translated as CASSPKRGSYNEQFF.

This clone has a single count. The rearrangement uses TRBV29-1 and TRBJ1-4; TRBD1 is a possible D gene (6 bases). The CDR3 sequence is 12 residues long. Germline CDR1 is SQVTM and CDR2 is ANQGSEA. V dropped 7 bases and J dropped 6 bases, with 12 bases sitting between them. The CDR3 region has the DNA TGCAGCGCCACAGGGAGAGATGAAAAACTGTTTTTT. It specifies CSATGRDEKLFF.

This clone was picked up a small number of times. The rearrangement joins TRBV10-3 to TRBJ1-5; D is undetermined. In germline, CDR1 is ENHRY, CDR2 SYGVKD. This CDR3 contains 13 residues. Trimming left V 3 bases short and J 3 bases short, with 6 bases between. Here the CDR3 reads CAISDSLNQPQHF. The CDR3 coding sequence is TGTGCCATCAGTGACAGTCTCAATCAGCCCCAGCATTTT.

The chain couples TRBV2 to TRBJ1-5; 8 bases agree with TRBD1. V shed 6 bases, J shed 7 bases, and the junction held 5 bases outside the gene matches. In germline, CDR1 is SNHLY, CDR2 FYNNEI. CDR3 size: 13 residues. CDR3 in amino acids: CASRTQGVQPQHF. The CDR3, as DNA: TGTGCCAGCAGGACACAGGGGGTCCAGCCCCAGCATTTT.

The CDR3 reads CASSLIGTNYGYTF. The DNA for the CDR3 is TGTGCCAGCAGCTTAATTGGGACTAACTATGGCTACACCTTC. The gene calls are TRBV7-3 and TRBJ1-2; D remains ambiguous. The CDR3 is 14 residues long. Germline V gene sequence: CDR1 SGHTA, CDR2 FQGTGA. V was shortened by 1 base and J by 0 bases, with 6 bases between the two germline ends.

The J gene is TRBJ1-1, the V gene TRBV7-9; 8 bases fit TRBD1. This CDR3 is 17 amino acids long. After removal of 5 bases from V and 4 bases from J, the junction contained 15 bases not matched to a gene. Germline V gene lookup returns CDR1 SEHNR and CDR2 FQNEAQ (reference sequence). The CDR3 bases are TGTGCCAGCAGCCCGTACTTAGGACAGGGAAGGAGCACTGAAGCTTTCTTT. Translated: CASSPYLGQGRSTEAFF.

The chain carries TRBV5-6 and TRBJ1-3, with D unresolved. This CDR3 has 15 amino acids. Germline V CDR1 and CDR2: SGHDT, YYEEEE. The ends were cut back, 0 bases at V and 0 bases at J, with 7 bases in the middle. The CDR3 here is CASSLDPNSGNTIYF. DNA for the CDR3: TGTGCCAGCAGCTTGGATCCCAACTCTGGAAACACCATATATTTT.

The gene calls are TRBV30 and TRBJ1-5; the match to TRBD1 covers 11 bases. Germline CDR1 reads GTSNPN; CDR2 reads SVGIG (reference sequence). This CDR3 region has 14 residues. With 4 bases clipped from V and 2 bases from J, the junction kept 1 base outside the gene matches. The CDR3 loop reads CAWTGQGGNQPQHF. CDR3 in DNA: TGTGCCTGGACGGGACAGGGGGGCAATCAGCCCCAGCATTTT.

The J gene is TRBJ1-1, the V gene TRBV25-1; 9 nucleotides line up with TRBD1. V lost 7 bases and J lost 6; bases outside the gene matches: 6. This CDR3 spans 13 amino acids. CDR1 is MGHDK, CDR2 SYGVNS, per germline. CDR3 sequence reads: CASKDRGEAEAFF. The CDR3 region has the DNA TGTGCCAGCAAGGACAGGGGAGAGGCTGAAGCTTTCTTT.

The chain employs TRBV30 and TRBJ1-5, with D hard to call. The CDR3 loop spans 13 amino acids. Germline V gene sequence: CDR1 GTSNPN, CDR2 SVGIG (reference sequence). V was pared by 0 bases and J by 7 bases, with 10 bases between. The CDR3 DNA reads as TGTGCCTGGAGTGTTACTCCCAGGCAGCCCCAGCATTTT. It codes for CAWSVTPRQPQHF. Combining the CDR3 with reference TRBV30 and TRBJ1-5 gives the whole variable domain SQTIHQWPATLVQPVGSPLSLECTVEGTSNPNLYWYRQAAGRGLQLLFYSVGIGQISSEVPQNLSASRPQDRQFILSSKKLLLSDSGFYLCAWSVTPRQPQHFGDGTRLSIL.

The chain couples TRBV14 to TRBJ2-3, with D perhaps being TRBD1 or TRBD2 (5 bases each). Trimming took off 4 bases at V and 3 bases at J, with 8 bases between the two ends. From germline, CDR1 is SGHDN and CDR2 FVKESK. CDR3 length: 13 amino acids. Here the CDR3 DNA reads TGTGCCAGCAGCCGGTGGGGGACAGATACGCAGTATTTT. This gives the protein CASSRWGTDTQYF.

This chain links TRBV9 with TRBJ2-2; 8 bases are a match to TRBD1. In germline, CDR1 is SGDLS, CDR2 YYNGEE. CDR3 size: 14 residues. Germline trimming cut 1 base from V and 4 bases from J; bases unmatched to any gene: 0. The CDR3 DNA sequence: TGTGCCAGCAGCGTACAGGGGGCCACCGGGGAGCTGTTTTTT. Protein sequence: CASSVQGATGELFF.